These 20 T cell receptor beta chains originate from one sample sequenced in a study of memory CD4+ T cells and cytomegalovirus serostatus. The sort gate was single viable CD3+CD4+CD8-CD45RO+ cells for memory CD4+ T cells. Assay: immunoSEQ multiplex PCR; the TCRdb copy retains only in-frame clones and omits some. The repertoire holds approximately 51,000 clones, with 74% as singletons. The sample consisted of memory CD4+ T cells from blood. The receptors stem from an adult in good health and CMV-seropositive.

The chain employs TRBV11-3 and TRBJ1-1; no definite D call. V dropped 5 bases and J dropped 4 bases, with 8 bases sitting between them. The CDR3 is made up of 12 amino acids. The V gene's germline CDR1 is SGHNT and CDR2 YENEEA. The CDR3 region is CASSTSGTEAFF. The CDR3 bases are TGTGCCAGCAGCACAAGTGGCACTGAAGCTTTCTTT.

The rearrangement links TRBV6-1 to TRBJ1-2; D unclear. CDR1 and CDR2 (germline): MNHNS, SASEGT. Deletions cut 3 bases from V and 4 bases from J, with 9 bases between. This CDR3 contains 13 residues. The CDR3 loop reads CASSDGESYGYTF. In DNA form, the CDR3 reads TGTGCCAGCAGTGACGGAGAATCCTATGGCTACACCTTC.

The J gene is TRBJ2-1, the V gene TRBV5-8; 14 positions agree with TRBD2. Germline V CDR1 and CDR2: SGHTS, YDEGEE. Trimming took 5 bases from V and 6 from J; bases not matched to a gene: 7. The CDR3 extends over 16 amino acids. The CDR3 loop is CASSPIGTSGGNEQFF. The DNA of the CDR3 is TGTGCCAGCAGTCCAATCGGGACTAGCGGGGGCAATGAGCAGTTCTTC.

The rearrangement links TRBV4-2 to TRBJ2-7, with 11 bases aligning to TRBD1. Germline trimming cut 0 bases from V and 7 bases from J; bases unmatched to any gene: 5. The CDR3 runs 15 residues. Per the germline V gene, CDR1 is LGHNA and CDR2 is YNFKEQ. CDR3 nucleotide sequence: TGTGCCAGCAGCCAAGATGGGACAGGGGGTCGGGAGCAGTACTTC. This sequence encodes CASSQDGTGGREQYF.

This CDR3 reads CASSLEAGQETQYF. For the CDR3, the DNA is TGTGCCAGCAGCTTGGAAGCGGGACAAGAGACCCAGTACTTC. The V gene is TRBV5-4, the J gene TRBJ2-5, with 7 bases aligning to TRBD2. The CDR3 contains 14 residues. CDR1 is SGHNT, CDR2 YYREEE, per germline (reference sequence). V trimming: 0 bases; J trimming: 2 bases; junction bases outside the gene matches: 1.

The V gene is TRBV18, the J gene TRBJ1-1; 8 bases align to TRBD1. With V trimmed by 0 bases and J by 8 bases, 8 bases remained unmatched. There are 15 residues in the CDR3. Germline V CDR1 and CDR2: KGHSH, LQKENI. DNA for the CDR3: TGTGCCAGCTCACCACCGATCAGGGGGCGTGGGGAAGCTTTCTTT. Translated, it gives CASSPPIRGRGEAFF.

The rearrangement uses TRBV7-2 and TRBJ2-2; D call uncertain. Between the trimmed V and J ends, which lost 2 bases and 1 base, there was a span of 5 bases. Germline V CDR1 and CDR2: SGHTA, FQGNSA. The CDR3 has 14 residues. The CDR3 bases are TGTGCCAGCAGCTTAATGGTGAACACCGGGGAGCTGTTTTTT. It is translated as CASSLMVNTGELFF. The complete variable domain, with remaining parts taken from reference TRBV7-2 and TRBJ2-2, reads GAGVSQSPSNKVTEKGKDVELRCDPISGHTALYWYRQSLGQGLEFLIYFQGNSAPDKSGLPSDRFSAERTGGSVSTLTIQRTQQEDSAVYLCASSLMVNTGELFFGEGSRLTVL.

The chain employs TRBV21-1 and TRBJ2-2; the D call in the table, TRBD2, was not verified against the DNA. TRBV21-1 is termed a pseudogene. The CDR3 extends over 17 amino acids. In DNA form, the CDR3 reads TGTGCCAGCACCCCAGGGCAGCGGGGGGCGAACACCGGGGAGCTGTTTTTT. Translation gives CASTPGQRGANTGELFF.

The V gene is TRBV27, the J gene TRBJ1-4; no clear D gene. The germline V gene has CDR1 MNHEY and CDR2 SMNVEV (reference sequence). Trimming removed 4 bases from V and 7 bases from J, with 13 bases in between. This CDR3 comprises 14 residues. The CDR3 sequence is CASSSSGEVEKLFF. The DNA for the CDR3 is TGTGCCAGCAGTTCGTCGGGTGAGGTTGAAAAACTGTTTTTT.

The chain employs TRBV2 and TRBJ2-7, with TRBD1 matching 7 bases. The CDR3 spans 15 residues. CDR1 and CDR2 from the germline V gene are SNHLY and FYNNEI. V lost 7 bases, J lost 2 bases, and 11 bases stayed unmatched. The CDR3 spells CASTRTGIPTYEQYF. CDR3 DNA: TGTGCCAGCACCAGGACAGGAATTCCTACCTACGAGCAGTACTTC.

The rearrangement joins TRBV6-6 to TRBJ1-2; tentatively, D is TRBD1 (5 bases). Germline CDR1 MNHNY, CDR2 SVGAGI (reference sequence). This CDR3 is 13 amino acids long. Trimming stripped 5 bases from V and 7 bases from J, with 14 bases between. The CDR3 DNA follows: TGTGCCAGCAGTACGGCAGGGCTTGCTGGCTACACCTTC. This sequence encodes CASSTAGLAGYTF.

The count of this clone is one. The CDR3 nucleotides read TGTGCCAGCAGCGCCCGACCCGTCTCTGGAAACACCATATATTTT. Its protein is CASSARPVSGNTIYF. The chain combines TRBV6-1 with TRBJ1-3; D unresolved. This CDR3 spans 15 amino acids. The V gene's germline CDR1 is MNHNS and CDR2 SASEGT. Deletions cut 6 bases from V and 0 bases from J, with 12 bases between.

The chain carries TRBV6-7 and TRBJ2-2; perhaps TRBD1 as D (6 bases). Being an ORF, TRBV6-7 has a function that is uncertain. This CDR3 is built from 15 residues. V was pared by 6 bases and J by 7 bases, with 18 bases between. The CDR3 coding sequence is TGTGCCAGCAGGCCGTCACAGGGAATTGTCGGGGAGCTGTTTTTT. Translation gives CASRPSQGIVGELFF.

This clone was observed a single time. The rearrangement links TRBV5-4 to TRBJ2-3; 8 bases are shared with TRBD2. The CDR3 runs to 16 residues. Germline CDR1 is SGHNT and CDR2 is YYREEE (reference sequence). V dropped 1 base and J dropped 2; count of bases not matched to a gene: 6. The CDR3 sequence: CASSLLLGGVTDTQYF. DNA of the CDR3: TGTGCCAGCAGCTTGTTGCTCGGGGGGGTCACAGATACGCAGTATTTT.

By sample share, this clone is medium-sized (0.01 to 0.1%). The gene calls are TRBV4-3 and TRBJ2-5; 12 bases align to TRBD2. The V gene end was trimmed by 1 base and the J gene end by 7 bases; junction bases not matched to a gene: 4. The CDR3 contains 15 residues. Germline V gives CDR1 LGHNA, CDR2 YSLEER. CDR3 nucleotides: TGCGCCAGCAGCCAAGGACTAGCGGGGGAGGGGACCCAGTACTTC. It specifies CASSQGLAGEGTQYF.

This sequence joins TRBV7-2 and TRBJ2-3; D is possibly TRBD1 (5 bases). There are 13 residues in the CDR3. V lost 4 bases and J lost 6, with 11 bases in between. The germline V gene encodes CDR1 SGHTA and CDR2 FQGNSA. DNA of the CDR3: TGTGCCAGCAGCTCGCTTTACAGGGATACGCAGTATTTT. It specifies CASSSLYRDTQYF.

This clone was detected once. The chain carries TRBV7-2 and TRBJ1-2; no clear D. This CDR3 comprises 18 residues. Per the germline V gene, CDR1 is SGHTA and CDR2 is FQGNSA. Deletions cut 2 bases from V and 8 bases from J, with 27 bases between. For the CDR3, the DNA is TGTGCCAGCAGCTTAAATAGAGTGGTTCTCTCCACAGCGGGGGGCTACACCTTC. It is translated as CASSLNRVVLSTAGGYTF.

The chain recombines TRBV14 with TRBJ2-3, with D maybe TRBD1 (6 bases). CDR3 length: 16 residues. Germline CDR1 is SGHDN and CDR2 is FVKESK. V lost 2 bases and J lost 0, with 12 bases in between. DNA for the CDR3: TGTGCCAGCAGCCAAAACAGGGCAACTAGCACAGATACGCAGTATTTT. Protein sequence: CASSQNRATSTDTQYF.

The chain carries TRBV6-5 and TRBJ2-7; no definite D call. This CDR3 spans 11 amino acids. Germline V gene sequence: CDR1 MNHEY, CDR2 SVGAGI. V dropped 5 bases and J dropped 6 bases, with 8 bases sitting between them. CDR3: CASSARSEQYF. CDR3 DNA sequence: TGTGCCAGCAGTGCGCGGAGCGAGCAGTACTTC.

The CDR3, as DNA: TGTGCCAGCAGTGAAGTAACACTCTCGGGCTACACCTTC. Amino acid sequence: CASSEVTLSGYTF. The chain has TRBV6-1 and TRBJ1-2; D is unclear. The CDR3 length is 13 residues. CDR1 and CDR2 (germline): MNHNS, SASEGT. V was trimmed by 1 base and J by 8 bases, leaving 11 bases between them.